The next 7 T cell receptor beta chains were all read from a single sample in a study of blood T cell repertoires in COVID-19 (dated by TCRdb to about 2020). The library relied on the immunoSEQ multiplex PCR assay. TCRdb re-hosts the immuneACCESS table, in-frame sequences only. Its copies lack some clones; in the studies checked, an unresolved V gene accounts for under half of them, and the cause for the rest is not known. For this sample the table gives around 170,000 clones, of which roughly nine tenths were detected only once. The ten biggest clones cover under 2% of the sample. Sequencing input: peripheral blood. The receptor source for this set is a man younger than 35 who had recovered from COVID-19.

The chain recombines TRBV6-5 with TRBJ2-7, with 10 bases that match TRBD1. The V gene's germline CDR1 is MNHEY and CDR2 SVGAGI. V was clipped by 10 bases and J by 0 bases; unmatched bases: 6. The CDR3 runs 14 residues. CDR3 loop: CATKDRGSSYEQYF. The CDR3 coding sequence is TGTGCCACGAAGGACAGGGGGAGCTCCTACGAGCAGTACTTC.

This chain uses TRBV7-2 with TRBJ1-2; D call uncertain. CDR1 is SGHTA, CDR2 FQGNSA, per germline. The ends were cut back, 4 bases at V and 7 bases at J, with 16 bases in the middle. The CDR3 is made up of 14 amino acids. This CDR3 reads CASSSLLALGGYTF. For the CDR3, the DNA is TGTGCCAGCAGCTCGCTACTAGCTCTTGGTGGCTACACCTTC.

This clone was counted a few times. The rearrangement joins TRBV7-9 to TRBJ1-3, with unresolved D. Trimming shortened V by 3 bases and J by 1 base, and 10 bases separated the two germline ends. The CDR3 sequence is 15 residues long. Germline CDR1 and CDR2: SEHNR and FQNEAQ (reference sequence). CDR3 DNA sequence: TGTGCCAGCAGCTTTGGCGGGAAATCTGGAAACACCATATATTTT. Amino acid sequence: CASSFGGKSGNTIYF. The complete variable domain, with remaining parts taken from reference TRBV7-9 and TRBJ1-3, reads DTGVSQNPRHKITKRGQNVTFRCDPISEHNRLYWYRQTLGQGPEFLTYFQNEAQLEKSRLLSDRFSAERPKGSFSTLEIQRTEQGDSAMYLCASSFGGKSGNTIYFGEGSWLTVV.

This rearrangement joins TRBV5-1 to TRBJ1-6; TRBD1 matches at 7 bases. V lost 4 bases, J lost 5 bases, and 15 bases stayed unmatched. Germline values: CDR1 SGHRS, CDR2 YFSETQ. The CDR3 consists of 18 residues. The CDR3 region is CASSPGQWGTMDNSPLHF. CDR3 nucleotide sequence: TGCGCCAGCAGCCCGGGACAGTGGGGCACTATGGATAATTCACCCCTCCACTTT.

This clone was counted a single time. The chain joins TRBV27 to TRBJ1-1; tentative D call: TRBD1 (6 bases). From germline, CDR1 is MNHEY and CDR2 SMNVEV (reference sequence). This CDR3 is built from 18 residues. V gave up 8 bases and J gave up 1 base, with 26 bases separating them. The CDR3 is CASWEFPGQKTKNTEAFF. CDR3 in DNA: TGTGCCAGCTGGGAGTTTCCCGGACAGAAGACTAAGAACACTGAAGCTTTCTTT.

The chain carries TRBV7-8 and TRBJ2-1; perhaps TRBD2 as D (7 bases). This CDR3 has 16 amino acids. Germline CDR1 reads SGHVS; CDR2 reads FQNEAQ. The germline V and J ends were trimmed by 5 bases and 9 bases, with 23 bases remaining between them. The CDR3 DNA is TGTGCCAGCAGCCCGCCCACTAGCGTTATAGGGGGTGAGCAGTTCTTC. Translating gives CASSPPTSVIGGEQFF.

This chain connects TRBV18 to TRBJ2-1, with TRBD1 identical over 8 bases. The germline CDR1 and CDR2 sequences are KGHSH and LQKENI. This CDR3 comprises 16 residues. The trim removed 4 bases at V and 2 bases at J, leaving 7 bases unmatched. CDR3 sequence (DNA): TGTGCCAGCTCACGGACAGGGAATAACGCCTACAATGAGCAGTTCTTC. Residues: CASSRTGNNAYNEQFF. The variable domain in full, with the rest retrieved from reference TRBV18 and TRBJ2-1, is NAGVMQNPRHLVRRRGQEARLRCSPMKGHSHVYWYRQLPEEGLKFMVYLQKENIIDESGMPKERFSAEFPKEGPSILRIQQVVRGDSAAYFCASSRTGNNAYNEQFFGPGTRLTVL.